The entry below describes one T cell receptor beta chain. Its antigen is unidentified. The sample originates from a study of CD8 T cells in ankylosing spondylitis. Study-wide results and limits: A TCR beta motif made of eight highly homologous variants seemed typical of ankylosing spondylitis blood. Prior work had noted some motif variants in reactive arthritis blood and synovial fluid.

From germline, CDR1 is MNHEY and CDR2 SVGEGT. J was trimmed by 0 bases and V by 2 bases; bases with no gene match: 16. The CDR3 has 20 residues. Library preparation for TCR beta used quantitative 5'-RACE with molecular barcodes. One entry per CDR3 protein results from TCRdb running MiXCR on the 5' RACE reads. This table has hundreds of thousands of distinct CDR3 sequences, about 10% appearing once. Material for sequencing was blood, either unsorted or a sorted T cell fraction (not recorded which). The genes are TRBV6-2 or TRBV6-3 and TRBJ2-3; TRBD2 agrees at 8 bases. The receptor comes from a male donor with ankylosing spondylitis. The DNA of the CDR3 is TGTGCCAGCAGTTACCCCCGAGAGGGTAGCGGGACCTCTAGCACAGATACGCAGTATTTT. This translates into CASSYPREGSGTSSTDTQYF.